The present T cell receptor beta chain was sequenced within a study of shared clonotypes between healthy human individuals. About the study: The study drew on a couple of women and three men aged 18 to 49 as donors. Per-donor plates numbered three CD4 naive, three CD4 memory, two CD8 naive and one CD8 memory. Study results and caveats: Estimated richness values were generally larger in naive subsets than in memory subsets. Incomplete sequencing of sorted subsets was indicated by rarefaction despite large depth.

Germline CDR1 is SEHNR and CDR2 is FQNEAQ (reference sequence). The CDR3 spans 15 residues. The V end was cut by 2 bases, the J end by 0 bases, with 11 bases between. CD45RO-negative, CCR7-selected cells formed the naive CD8 fraction, which excluded terminally differentiated effector memory CD45RA+ cells. The data were produced by immunoSEQ multiplex PCR, yet TCRdb's version contains in-frame clones alone and is incomplete. Here the sample spans some 2.1 million clones, around 95% being singletons. Comments on this clone: The antigen is unknown. Other DNA sequences from this sample encode an identical CDR3 as well.

Sequencing was performed on naive CD8+ T cells from PBMCs. The receptor's source is a man aged 18 to 30 in good health. Some clones in this sample may be carry-over from other donors' samples. This sequence joins TRBV7-9 and TRBJ2-7, with D tentatively TRBD1 (5 bases). The CDR3 DNA reads as TGTGCCAGCAGCTTATTGGCAGGGTCCTCCTACGAGCAGTACTTC. It codes for CASSLLAGSSYEQYF. The full variable domain, its missing parts supplied by reference TRBV7-9 and TRBJ2-7, is DTGVSQNPRHKITKRGQNVTFRCDPISEHNRLYWYRQTLGQGPEFLTYFQNEAQLEKSRLLSDRFSAERPKGSFSTLEIQRTEQGDSAMYLCASSLLAGSSYEQYFGPGTRLTVT.